The 15 T cell receptor beta chains given below trace back to one sample, sequenced in a study of CD4 and CD8 cells across lung adenocarcinoma regions. TCRdb fed the PCR reads into MiXCR, producing one record per CDR3 protein. There are approximately 18,000 distinct CDR3 sequences in the sample; 51% occur only once, and 55% to 65% lies in the top ten. Sequencing used CD8+ T cells from the center of a lung tumor. Every receptor here comes from a female donor with lung adenocarcinoma. The CD4 and CD8 labels of this study may be unreliable.

This clonotype was recorded a few times. The rearrangement joins TRBV12-3 or TRBV12-4 to TRBJ2-3; maybe TRBD2 (5 bases). This CDR3 has 15 residues. The ends were cut back, 6 bases at V and 3 bases at J, with 16 bases in the middle. CDR3 bases: TGTGCCAGCAGCTTTTTAGCCCCGGGGACAGATACGCAGTATTTT. Amino acids: CASSFLAPGTDTQYF.

This clonotype showed up just once. The chain combines TRBV10-2 with TRBJ2-3, with 10 bases matching TRBD2. TRBJ2-7 matches the DNA end more closely, so the J call is doubtful. The CDR3 sequence is 16 residues long. Germline V CDR1 and CDR2: WSHSY, SAAADI. The CDR3 DNA reads TGCGCCAGCAGGGACCATACGGGACTAGCGAACTACGAGCAGTACTTC. Amino acids: CASRDHTGLANYEQYF.

There are many counts of this clonotype. The V call is TRBV6-1, the J call TRBJ2-3; TRBD1 aligns across 7 bases. Germline CDR1 reads MNHNS; CDR2 reads SASEGT. The CDR3 covers 14 residues. Germline trimming cut 5 bases from V and 4 bases from J; bases unmatched to any gene: 6. The CDR3 nucleotides are TGTGCCAGCAGTCTATACAGGGGTGCAGATACGCAGTATTTT. Its translation: CASSLYRGADTQYF.

The chain recombines TRBV10-3 with TRBJ2-3; tentatively, D is TRBD1 (5 bases). Germline values: CDR1 ENHRY, CDR2 SYGVKD. V lost 11 bases to trimming and J lost 3 bases, with 21 bases between them. The length of the CDR3 is 15 residues. CDR3 bases: TGTGCCGTCGGGCAGGGCGTCTTCGTTACAGATACGCAGTATTTT. Protein product: CAVGQGVFVTDTQYF.

The chain is built from TRBV7-2 and TRBJ1-3, with a weak D call TRBD1 (5 bases). This CDR3 has 16 amino acids. Trimming removed 5 bases from V and 2 bases from J, with 16 bases in between. CDR1 and CDR2 (germline): SGHTA, FQGNSA. CDR3 residues: CASSTLTGTAGNTIYF. The CDR3 bases are TGTGCCAGCAGCACCCTAACAGGAACCGCTGGAAACACCATATATTTT. The full variable domain, its missing parts supplied by reference TRBV7-2 and TRBJ1-3, is GAGVSQSPSNKVTEKGKDVELRCDPISGHTALYWYRQSLGQGLEFLIYFQGNSAPDKSGLPSDRFSAERTGGSVSTLTIQRTQQEDSAVYLCASSTLTGTAGNTIYFGEGSWLTVV.

This clonotype counts as medium-sized. The chain links TRBV6-1 to TRBJ2-5; TRBD2 matches at 8 bases. Germline assignment: CDR1 MNHNS and CDR2 SASEGT. The CDR3 has 14 amino acids. Trimming removed 4 bases from V and 1 base from J; junction bases left unmatched: 2. The CDR3 region is CASSAGLVQETQYF. In DNA form, the CDR3 reads TGTGCCAGCAGTGCGGGACTAGTCCAAGAGACCCAGTACTTC.

This sequence joins TRBV7-2 and TRBJ2-7, with D possibly matching TRBD2 (5 bases). The CDR3 sequence is 12 residues long. Trimming left V 5 bases short and J 12 bases short, with 17 bases between. CDR1 is SGHTA and CDR2 is FQGNSA in the germline V gene. The CDR3 DNA follows: TGTGCCAGCAGCCCAACTTCGACTAACCCGTACTTC. As protein: CASSPTSTNPYF.

This clonotype was recorded a few times. This chain uses TRBV4-2 with TRBJ2-1, with 8 positions matching TRBD2. Near its end, the DNA agrees better with TRBJ2-5, so the J call may be wrong. The CDR3 is 16 amino acids. The germline V gene encodes CDR1 LGHNA and CDR2 YNFKEQ. This chain's CDR3 is CASSQAASGGQETQYF. The CDR3 DNA follows: TGTGCCAGCAGCCAAGCAGCCAGCGGGGGCCAAGAGACCCAGTACTTC.

The J gene is TRBJ2-5, the V gene TRBV10-2; 9 bases align to TRBD1. The J call may be incorrect, as the DNA end agrees better with TRBJ2-7. The germline V gene encodes CDR1 WSHSY and CDR2 SAAADI. This CDR3 is built from 14 residues. The CDR3 spells CASSGKGQGYEQYF. The CDR3 bases are TGCGCCAGCAGTGGTAAGGGACAGGGATACGAGCAGTACTTC.

This clonotype has ten or more counts. The chain employs TRBV6-5 and TRBJ1-2, with TRBD1 as a possible D gene (6 bases). The V gene's germline CDR1 is MNHEY and CDR2 SVGAGI. Deletions cut 8 bases from V and 2 bases from J, with 15 bases between. This CDR3 is built from 14 residues. The CDR3 loop is CASWGAGWNYGYTF. The CDR3 coding sequence is TGTGCCAGCTGGGGGGCGGGGTGGAACTATGGCTACACCTTC.

This clonotype was detected a few times. V is TRBV6-5 and J is TRBJ2-3, with 8 bases identical to TRBD2. CDR1 MNHEY and CDR2 SVGAGI come from the germline V gene. The ends lost 0 bases at V and 7 bases at J; junction bases unmatched: 12. The CDR3 runs to 17 residues. CDR3: CASSYSGSGNHMNTQYF. The CDR3 bases are TGTGCCAGCAGTTACTCCGGTAGCGGGAACCACATGAATACGCAGTATTTT.

In this sample, this clonotype turned up many times. V gene TRBV7-2 combines with J gene TRBJ1-1, with D perhaps TRBD1 (6 bases). The V gene's germline CDR1 is SGHTA and CDR2 FQGNSA. Trimming shortened V by 5 bases and J by 4 bases, and 26 bases separated the two germline ends. This CDR3 has 18 amino acids. In DNA, the CDR3 is TGTGCCAGCAGCCCTCCCGGCGGACAGTTAGCGAAGACCACTGAAGCTTTCTTT. It is translated as CASSPPGGQLAKTTEAFF. Looking up the rest from reference TRBV7-2 and TRBJ1-1 gives the full variable domain: GAGVSQSPSNKVTEKGKDVELRCDPISGHTALYWYRQSLGQGLEFLIYFQGNSAPDKSGLPSDRFSAERTGGSVSTLTIQRTQQEDSAVYLCASSPPGGQLAKTTEAFFGQGTRLTVV.

The chain recombines TRBV20-1 with TRBJ2-3; 8 nucleotides line up with TRBD2. Trimming cost V 3 bases and J 2 bases; bases outside gene matches: 7. The CDR3 extends over 15 amino acids. Germline V gene lookup returns CDR1 DFQATT and CDR2 SNEGSKA (reference sequence). CDR3 DNA sequence: TGCAGTGCTAGTTCGGCGGGGGGACACACAGATACGCAGTATTTT. Translation: CSASSAGGHTDTQYF.

This clonotype was observed at least ten times. The gene calls are TRBV27 and TRBJ2-5; D unclear. Trimming took off 4 bases at V and 1 base at J, with 13 bases between the two ends. Germline V CDR1 and CDR2: MNHEY, SMNVEV (reference sequence). This CDR3 comprises 15 residues. The CDR3 nucleotides read TGTGCCAGCAGTTCCCTATCGAGCGCCCAAGAGACCCAGTACTTC. Translated, it gives CASSSLSSAQETQYF.

This clonotype was observed at least ten times. The V and J genes are TRBV6-5 and TRBJ2-3, with a weak D call TRBD1 (6 bases). CDR3 size: 18 residues. Trimming took 2 bases from V and 0 from J, leaving 18 bases between them. Germline V gene sequence: CDR1 MNHEY, CDR2 SVGAGI. The chain's CDR3 is CASSYPISGTTSTDTQYF. The CDR3 nucleotides are TGTGCCAGCAGTTACCCCATCTCCGGGACAACTAGCACAGATACGCAGTATTTT.